Listed below are T cell receptor beta chains from one sample, sequenced in a study of T-cell reconstitution after alpha-beta-depleted transplantation in children. Each CDR3 protein gets one entry after TCRdb re-called the PCR reads with MiXCR. The profile shows 200,000 to 250,000 distinct CDR3 sequences, 9.7% of them singletons. The sample here was PBMCs from the stem cell graft donor, taken from the stem cell graft. Every receptor here comes from a human donor who donated a stem cell graft to a child with SCID. Each CDR3 is given with its conserved first and last residue. D genes are given only for firm matches. Expanded clones get a size class; other rows say once, few or many, or leave the size out.

j_call clone_size d_call v_call cdr3_aa cdr3_nt
TRBJ1-5 many NA TRBV4-1 CASSQEGFNQPQHF TGCGCCAGCAGCCAAGAGGGCTTCAATCAGCCCCAGCATTTT
TRBJ2-7 many NA TRBV5-1 CASSLRAGGQIYEQYF TGCGCCAGCAGCTTGAGGGCAGGTGGGCAGATCTACGAGCAGTACTTC
TRBJ2-2 many NA TRBV5-6 CASSGGPRSGELFF TGTGCCAGCAGCGGCGGGCCGCGGAGCGGGGAGCTGTTTTTT
TRBJ2-7 many NA TRBV27 CARDRAYEQYF TGTGCCAGGGACAGAGCCTACGAGCAGTACTTC
TRBJ2-2 many NA TRBV6-5 CASSRSGELFF TGTGCCAGCAGTAGATCCGGGGAGCTGTTTTTT
TRBJ1-2 many NA TRBV7-2 CASSPAGSGGYTF TGTGCCAGCAGCCCCGCTGGGTCGGGGGGCTACACCTTC
TRBJ1-2 many NA TRBV6-1 CASRPQGVSGYTF TGTGCCAGCAGACCACAGGGAGTAAGCGGCTACACCTTC
TRBJ1-1 many NA TRBV20-1 CSARVPGEDTEAFF TGCAGTGCTAGAGTCCCAGGGGAGGACACTGAAGCTTTCTTT
TRBJ2-3 many NA TRBV12-3/TRBV12-4 CATSGGGTMREADTQYF TGTGCCACCTCTGGGGGGGGCACGATGAGAGAGGCAGATACGCAGTATTTT
TRBJ2-6 NA NA TRBV11-2 CASSPYIFSGANVLTF TGTGCCAGCAGCCCGTACATATTTTCCGGGGCCAACGTCCTGACTTTC
TRBJ1-6 few NA TRBV28 CASSGGGGRGNSPLHF TGTGCCAGCAGTGGAGGCGGGGGAAGGGGGAATTCACCCCTCCACTTT
TRBJ1-1 many NA TRBV5-1 CASSLDKVNTEAFF TGCGCCAGCAGCTTGGATAAGGTGAACACTGAAGCTTTCTTT
TRBJ2-2 many TRBD2 TRBV29-1 CSVELILAGGNTGELFF TGCAGCGTTGAGCTTATACTAGCGGGGGGTAACACCGGGGAGCTGTTTTTT
TRBJ2-2 many NA TRBV7-9 CASSRHNTGELFF TGTGCCAGCAGCCGACACAACACCGGGGAGCTGTTTTTT
TRBJ2-3 many TRBD2 TRBV12-3/TRBV12-4 CASSSSGSTDTQYF TGTGCCAGCAGTTCTAGCGGGAGCACAGATACGCAGTATTTT
TRBJ2-1 many NA TRBV6-5 CASSYSDFGNEQFF TGTGCCAGCAGTTACTCGGACTTTGGCAATGAGCAGTTCTTC
TRBJ1-1 many TRBD1 TRBV5-4 CASSLAPQGDMNTEAFF TGTGCCAGCAGCTTGGCCCCCCAGGGGGACATGAACACTGAAGCTTTCTTT
TRBJ2-7 many NA TRBV5-1 CASSLRQNVYEQYF TGCGCCAGCAGCTTAAGACAGAATGTGTACGAGCAGTACTTC
TRBJ1-6 many TRBD1 TRBV3-1 CASSYKTTGGTYNSPLHF TGTGCCAGCAGCTATAAGACGACAGGGGGCACCTATAATTCACCCCTCCACTTT
TRBJ1-1 many NA TRBV20-1 CSASSPQQPTEAFF TGCAGTGCTAGTAGCCCCCAGCAGCCAACTGAAGCTTTCTTT
TRBJ1-5 many NA TRBV7-9 CASSRGTHSNQPQHF TGTGCCAGCAGCCGCGGGACACATAGCAATCAGCCCCAGCATTTT
TRBJ2-3 many TRBD2 TRBV12-3/TRBV12-4 CASSPSYGGGTDTQYF TGTGCCAGCAGTCCTTCCTACGGGGGGGGCACAGATACGCAGTATTTT
TRBJ2-2 NA TRBD2 TRBV7-2 CASSPRAGGLNTGELFF TGTGCCAGCAGCCCCCGAGCGGGGGGCCTCAACACCGGGGAGCTGTTTTTT
TRBJ2-1 NA NA TRBV6-5 CASSYVRQSSHNEQFF TGTGCCAGCAGTTACGTTAGGCAGAGCTCCCACAATGAGCAGTTCTTC
TRBJ2-3 NA TRBD2 TRBV7-2 CASSKMRGLAGADTQYF TGTGCCAGCAGCAAAATGAGAGGACTAGCGGGGGCAGATACGCAGTATTTT
TRBJ2-3 few NA TRBV5-1 CASSPDPRGTDTQYF TGCGCCAGCAGCCCGGACCCCAGAGGCACAGATACGCAGTATTTT
TRBJ1-3 many TRBD1 TRBV4-2 CASSQGDSSGNTIYF TGTGCCAGCAGCCAAGGGGACAGCTCTGGAAACACCATATATTTT
TRBJ2-7 few NA TRBV15 CATSREEQGSYEQYF TGTGCCACCAGCAGAGAAGAGCAGGGTTCCTACGAGCAGTACTTC
TRBJ2-7 many TRBD1 TRBV20-1 CSASQGEHYEQYF TGCAGTGCTAGTCAGGGGGAACACTACGAGCAGTACTTC
TRBJ2-3 many TRBD2 TRBV5-1 CASSLDRAGVSDTQYF TGCGCCAGCAGCTTGGATCGAGCGGGGGTCTCTGATACGCAGTATTTT
TRBJ1-1 few NA TRBV20-1 CSASEGVNTEAFF TGCAGTGCTAGTGAGGGAGTGAACACTGAAGCTTTCTTT
TRBJ2-3 NA NA TRBV7-2 CASSFLDMQYF TGTGCCAGCAGCTTCTTAGATATGCAGTATTTT
TRBJ2-3 many NA TRBV5-1 CASSPGDTQYF TGCGCCAGCAGCCCGGGCGATACGCAGTATTTT
TRBJ2-3 many NA TRBV24-1 CATSDTASEGPDTQYF TGTGCCACCAGTGATACGGCTAGCGAGGGGCCAGATACGCAGTATTTT
TRBJ2-7 many NA TRBV12-3/TRBV12-4 CASSLVDRSSYEQYF TGTGCCAGCAGTTTAGTTGACAGGAGCTCCTACGAGCAGTACTTC
TRBJ2-4 many NA TRBV20-1 CSARIVGAKNIQYF TGCAGTGCTAGAATTGTGGGGGCCAAAAACATTCAGTACTTC
TRBJ1-5 many NA TRBV15 CATSGSGPPEGHF TGTGCCACCAGCGGTTCCGGGCCCCCGGAGGGGCATTTT
TRBJ2-5 many NA TRBV5-1 CASNREGHLAQETQYF TGCGCCAGCAATAGGGAGGGACACCTAGCCCAAGAGACCCAGTACTTC
TRBJ1-4 many TRBD1 TRBV4-1 CASSYRQSGGGSEKLFF TGCGCCAGCAGCTACCGCCAATCAGGGGGAGGAAGTGAAAAACTGTTTTTT
TRBJ2-1 many NA TRBV7-3 CASSQEGGASYNEQFF TGTGCCAGCAGCCAGGAGGGGGGGGCCTCCTACAATGAGCAGTTCTTC
TRBJ1-1 many NA TRBV7-2 CASAGQSNTEAFF TGTGCCAGCGCGGGACAATCAAACACTGAAGCTTTCTTT
TRBJ2-1 many TRBD1 TRBV20-1 CSGIPGQGGNEQFF TGCAGTGGTATACCGGGACAGGGTGGGAATGAGCAGTTCTTC
TRBJ2-7 few NA TRBV30 CAWSRRGSQVRGQYF TGTGCCTGGAGCCGCCGAGGCAGTCAGGTCAGAGGGCAGTACTTC
TRBJ2-1 many NA TRBV29-1 CSGTSYNEQFF TGCAGCGGGACTTCTTACAATGAGCAGTTCTTC
TRBJ2-2 many TRBD2 TRBV3-1 CASSPTSGGSTGELFF TGTGCCAGCAGCCCAACTAGCGGGGGGTCCACCGGGGAGCTGTTTTTT
TRBJ2-3 many NA TRBV7-8 CASSLVLSSGGTDTQYF TGTGCCAGCAGCTTAGTCTTGAGTAGCGGAGGCACAGATACGCAGTATTTT
TRBJ1-5 many NA TRBV3-1 CASSQDVLDQPQHF TGTGCCAGCAGCCAAGACGTTCTCGATCAGCCCCAGCATTTT
TRBJ2-7 many NA TRBV20-1 CSPRADEQYF TGCAGTCCTCGGGCCGACGAGCAGTACTTC
TRBJ2-5 many NA TRBV5-1 CASSLRWGSETQYF TGCGCCAGCAGCTTGAGGTGGGGGTCAGAGACCCAGTACTTC
TRBJ2-1 many TRBD1 TRBV24-1 CATSDGGQGRHKEQFF TGTGCCACCAGTGATGGGGGACAGGGGCGACACAAGGAGCAGTTCTTC
TRBJ2-3 many TRBD1 TRBV2 CASRETRGSDTQYF TGTGCCAGCAGAGAAACCAGGGGGTCAGATACGCAGTATTTT
TRBJ2-1 many NA TRBV10-3 CAISDMAEQFF TGTGCCATCAGTGACATGGCTGAGCAGTTCTTC
TRBJ2-2 once NA TRBV5-1 CASSLVLGNTGELFF TGCGCCAGCAGCTTGGTTCTGGGGAACACCGGGGAGCTGTTTTTT